The 31 T cell receptor beta chains listed next were all sequenced from one sample in a study of cytomegalovirus exposure and HLA in healthy donors. A multiplex PCR was run with 60 Vbeta primers and 13 Jbeta primers. Data came from immunoSEQ multiplex PCR; TCRdb stores just in-frame clones and leaves some out. The table records some 150,000 clones, approximately 82% of them present only once. Sequenced input: PBMCs. The receptors come from a woman in her 50s in good health and CMV-seropositive.

The V and J genes are TRBV11-3 and TRBJ2-1, with 10 positions matching TRBD2. This CDR3 is built from 16 residues. V shed 5 bases and J 5 bases; nucleotides not matched to a gene: 9. The V gene's germline CDR1 is SGHNT and CDR2 YENEEA. The CDR3 bases are TGTGCCAGCAGCCTGACACTAGCGGGGTTCGACAATGAGCAGTTCTTC. Translation: CASSLTLAGFDNEQFF.

The rearrangement uses TRBV30 and TRBJ1-2; the match to TRBD1 covers 7 bases. The germline CDR1 and CDR2 sequences are GTSNPN and SVGIG (reference sequence). The V and J ends lost 0 bases and 0 bases, in that order; junction bases with no gene match: 4. The CDR3 spans 15 residues. The CDR3 is CAWSVGDRANYGYTF. CDR3 DNA: TGTGCCTGGAGTGTTGGAGACAGGGCTAACTATGGCTACACCTTC.

The chain carries TRBV4-3 and TRBJ2-7; 11 bases are shared with TRBD2. The germline gives CDR1 LGHNA, CDR2 YSLEER. After removal of 0 bases from V and 6 bases from J, the junction contained 4 bases not matched to a gene. The CDR3 spans 15 residues. DNA of the CDR3: TGCGCCAGCAGCCAAGAGTTAGCGGGGGGGTCCGAGCAGTACTTC. This gives the protein CASSQELAGGSEQYF.

The V call is TRBV15, the J call TRBJ1-3; D unresolved. The CDR3 contains 13 residues. V was clipped by 8 bases and J by 0 bases, with 8 bases between them. Germline assignment: CDR1 LNHNV and CDR2 YYDKDF (reference sequence). CDR3 protein: CATDTFSGNTIYF. CDR3 nucleotide sequence: TGTGCCACCGACACGTTCTCTGGAAACACCATATATTTT. Looking up the rest from reference TRBV15 and TRBJ1-3 gives the full variable domain: DAMVIQNPRYQVTQFGKPVTLSCSQTLNHNVMYWYQQKSSQAPKLLFHYYDKDFNNEADTPDNFQSRRPNTSFCFLDIRSPGLGDTAMYLCATDTFSGNTIYFGEGSWLTVV.

CDR3 nucleotide sequence: TGTGCCATCAGTGCCCTCACAGATACGCAGTATTTT. Translated, it gives CAISALTDTQYF. This chain links TRBV10-3 with TRBJ2-3; the D is unclear. The V gene's germline CDR1 is ENHRY and CDR2 SYGVKD. The CDR3 runs 12 residues. V was shortened by 4 bases and J by 2 bases, with 4 bases between the two germline ends.

The chain couples TRBV15 to TRBJ1-2, with 7 bases matching TRBD1. CDR1 LNHNV and CDR2 YYDKDF come from the germline V gene (reference sequence). V dropped 1 base and J dropped 5; count of bases not matched to a gene: 10. The CDR3 runs 16 residues. The DNA for the CDR3 is TGTGCCACCAGCAGAGGCCCATACAGGGGAGAATATGGCTACACCTTC. It specifies CATSRGPYRGEYGYTF.

The chain carries TRBV6-1 and TRBJ1-1, with 9 bases lining up with TRBD1. The CDR3 consists of 13 residues. J lost 6 bases, V lost 6 bases, and 5 bases had no gene match. Looked up from germline, CDR1 is MNHNS and CDR2 is SASEGT. Here the CDR3 reads CASSSQGASEAFF. In nucleotides, the CDR3 is TGTGCCAGCAGCTCACAGGGGGCCTCTGAAGCTTTCTTT.

This clone has a single count. This chain connects TRBV9 to TRBJ2-2, with a possible D match to TRBD1 (5 bases). CDR1 is SGDLS and CDR2 is YYNGEE in the germline V gene. V was pared by 0 bases and J by 5 bases, with 11 bases between. CDR3 length: 15 residues. The CDR3 sequence: CASSVGQGYTGELFF. For the CDR3, the DNA is TGTGCCAGCAGCGTAGGGCAGGGCTATACCGGGGAGCTGTTTTTT.

The V call is TRBV11-2, the J call TRBJ2-7, with 11 bases lining up with TRBD1. V dropped 3 bases and J dropped 5; count of bases not matched to a gene: 3. Germline CDR1 is SGHAT and CDR2 is FQNNGV. The CDR3 is made up of 14 amino acids. In DNA, the CDR3 is TGTGCCAGCAGCTTCAGGACAGGGGGCAACGAGCAGTACTTC. This sequence encodes CASSFRTGGNEQYF.

The chain couples TRBV29-1 to TRBJ1-3; the D gene is possibly TRBD1 (6 bases). This CDR3 spans 10 amino acids. Per the germline V gene, CDR1 is SQVTM and CDR2 is ANQGSEA. With 7 bases removed from V and 8 bases from J, the gap between germline ends came to 9 bases. The CDR3 DNA sequence: TGCAGCGCACAGGGAGACACCATATATTTT. Protein sequence: CSAQGDTIYF. The full variable domain, with the rest looked up from reference TRBV29-1 and TRBJ1-3, is SAVISQKPSRDICQRGTSLTIQCQVDSQVTMMFWYRQQPGQSLTLIATANQGSEATYESGFVIDKFPISRPNLTFSTLTVSNMSPEDSSIYLCSAQGDTIYFGEGSWLTVV.

In this sample, this clone turned up once. The chain uses TRBV5-8 and TRBJ1-1; TRBD1 might be the D (6 bases). Trimming removed 1 base from V and 1 base from J, with 11 bases in between. Germline CDR1 is SGHTS and CDR2 is YDEGEE. This CDR3 spans 15 amino acids. Here the CDR3 DNA reads TGTGCCAGCAGCTTGTACGCGGGGGCGAACACTGAAGCTTTCTTT. This sequence encodes CASSLYAGANTEAFF.

The chain recombines TRBV28 with TRBJ2-3, with a possible D match to TRBD2 (5 bases). The CDR3 length is 15 residues. Germline V gives CDR1 MDHEN, CDR2 SYDVKM. V lost 5 bases and J 1 base, leaving 13 bases between the germline ends. The DNA for the CDR3 is TGTGCCAGCAGTCCTCACGGGATGGGCACAGATACGCAGTATTTT. It translates to CASSPHGMGTDTQYF.

This chain joins TRBV11-2 and TRBJ1-2, with TRBD1 identical over 7 bases. Germline assignment: CDR1 SGHAT and CDR2 FQNNGV. There are 13 residues in the CDR3. J gave up 8 bases and V 6 bases, and 9 bases lay outside the gene matches. As DNA, the CDR3 is TGTGCCAGCAGTCATGAAAACAGGGGCGGCTACACCTTC. Translated, it gives CASSHENRGGYTF.

The CDR3, as DNA: TGTGCCAGCTCACCAGGGACAGGCCACGTCGGGGGGGAGCAGTACTTC. This encodes CASSPGTGHVGGEQYF. V gene TRBV18 combines with J gene TRBJ2-7, with a possible D match to TRBD1 (8 bases). V was pared by 2 bases and J by 7 bases, with 21 bases between. The germline CDR1 and CDR2 sequences are KGHSH and LQKENI. The CDR3 is 16 amino acids.

The rearrangement joins TRBV5-6 to TRBJ2-7, with 9 bases matching TRBD1. The V segment lost 5 bases and the J segment 1 base; nucleotides outside the gene matches: 10. In germline, CDR1 is SGHDT, CDR2 YYEEEE. The CDR3 sequence is 16 residues long. The CDR3 nucleotides are TGTGCCAGCAGTTTCCTCGGGACAGGGTGGTCCTACGAGCAGTACTTC. Protein: CASSFLGTGWSYEQYF.

J is TRBJ2-3 and V is TRBV27; no clear D. CDR1 is MNHEY and CDR2 is SMNVEV in the germline V gene (reference sequence). V lost 3 bases, J lost 3 bases, and 7 bases lay in between. The CDR3 is made up of 13 amino acids. The CDR3 DNA sequence: TGTGCCAGCAGTTTGAAAGCAACAGATACGCAGTATTTT. Its translation: CASSLKATDTQYF.

The chain carries TRBV4-2 and TRBJ2-1; D possibly corresponds to TRBD1 (6 bases). CDR1 and CDR2 (germline): LGHNA, YNFKEQ. V shed 0 bases and J shed 5 bases, with 11 bases lying between them. CDR3 length equals 15 residues. The DNA for the CDR3 is TGTGCCAGCAGCCAAGATTGGGCAGGGGACAATGAGCAGTTCTTC. The encoded protein is CASSQDWAGDNEQFF.

This chain connects TRBV9 to TRBJ2-3; TRBD2 is a possible D gene (5 bases). Per germline, CDR1 SGDLS and CDR2 YYNGEE. This CDR3 has 14 amino acids. V was clipped by 3 bases and J by 2 bases, with 10 bases between them. This chain's CDR3 is CASSGGPDTDTQYF. CDR3 coding DNA: TGTGCCAGCAGCGGAGGGCCAGACACAGATACGCAGTATTTT. Complete variable domain (other parts from reference TRBV9 and TRBJ2-3): DSGVTQTPKHLITATGQRVTLRCSPRSGDLSVYWYQQSLDQGLQFLIQYYNGEERAKGNILERFSAQQFPDLHSELNLSSLELGDSALYFCASSGGPDTDTQYFGPGTRLTVL.

This chain links TRBV2 with TRBJ2-1, with TRBD2 matching 7 bases. The CDR3 loop spans 12 amino acids. CDR1 and CDR2 from the germline V gene are SNHLY and FYNNEI. Losses at the gene ends were 4 bases for V and 7 bases for J; bases not matched to a gene: 1. CDR3 in amino acids: CASSAGGNEQFF. As DNA, the CDR3 is TGTGCCAGCAGTGCCGGGGGGAATGAGCAGTTCTTC.

CDR3 loop: CASSHRTGEDQPQHF. DNA for the CDR3: TGCGCCAGCAGCCACCGGACAGGGGAGGATCAGCCCCAGCATTTT. The gene calls are TRBV4-1 and TRBJ1-5, with TRBD1 matching 9 bases. CDR3 length: 15 amino acids. From germline, CDR1 is MGHRA and CDR2 YSYEKL. The V and J ends lost 3 bases and 5 bases, in that order; junction bases with no gene match: 5.

The chain employs TRBV15 and TRBJ2-7; TRBD1 aligns across 10 bases. CDR3 length: 13 residues. With 9 bases clipped from V and 4 bases from J, the junction kept 6 bases outside the gene matches. Germline V gene sequence: CDR1 LNHNV, CDR2 YYDKDF (reference sequence). The CDR3 region has the DNA TGTGCCACGCTCGGACAGGGGGTTTACGAGCAGTACTTC. Its translation is CATLGQGVYEQYF.

The rearrangement joins TRBV13 to TRBJ2-7; D not resolved. The CDR3 spans 12 residues. Germline V lookup: CDR1 PRHDT, CDR2 FYEKMQ (reference sequence). V lost 2 bases, J lost 6 bases, and 8 bases lay in between. CDR3 protein: CASSLTSLEQYF. The CDR3 DNA reads TGTGCCAGCAGCTTAACGAGTCTCGAGCAGTACTTC.

This clone was counted a few times. The rearrangement uses TRBV5-1 and TRBJ2-3; D may be TRBD2 (5 bases). The CDR3 covers 15 residues. Deletions cut 0 bases from V and 4 bases from J, with 12 bases between. CDR1 and CDR2 (germline): SGHRS, YFSETQ. The DNA of the CDR3 is TGCGCCAGCAGCTTGGATCGAGCCGGGGCAGATACGCAGTATTTT. Its translation: CASSLDRAGADTQYF.

The chain is built from TRBV6-1 and TRBJ2-2; D is possibly TRBD2 (6 bases). With 1 base removed from V and 5 bases from J, the gap between germline ends came to 8 bases. CDR1 MNHNS and CDR2 SASEGT come from the germline V gene. This CDR3 comprises 14 residues. This CDR3 is CASSEVGGTGELFF. The CDR3, as DNA: TGTGCCAGCAGTGAAGTGGGGGGAACCGGGGAGCTGTTTTTT.

The chain uses TRBV9 and TRBJ2-7, with 8 bases lining up with TRBD2. Trimming cost V 0 bases and J 0 bases; bases outside gene matches: 5. The CDR3 contains 16 residues. CDR1 and CDR2 from the germline V gene are SGDLS and YYNGEE. The CDR3 bases are TGTGCCAGCAGCGTAGGGTTCGCGGGGGGCTCCTACGAGCAGTACTTC. Protein sequence: CASSVGFAGGSYEQYF.

This chain uses TRBV14 with TRBJ1-3; 9 bases align to TRBD1. CDR3 size: 17 residues. Losses at the gene ends were 4 bases for V and 0 bases for J; bases not matched to a gene: 7. Germline CDR1 reads SGHDN; CDR2 reads FVKESK. CDR3 loop: CASSLLGQGLSGNTIYF. The CDR3 DNA is TGTGCCAGCAGCCTTTTGGGACAGGGACTCTCTGGAAACACCATATATTTT.

The J gene is TRBJ1-1, the V gene TRBV7-3; a possible D gene is TRBD1 (5 bases). The length of the CDR3 is 15 residues. Germline V gene sequence: CDR1 SGHTA, CDR2 FQGTGA. V lost 1 base and J lost 5, with 14 bases in between. The CDR3 protein is CASSLNPSKGTEAFF. The CDR3 DNA sequence: TGTGCCAGCAGCTTAAACCCCTCTAAGGGGACTGAAGCTTTCTTT. Full variable domain (remainder filled in from reference TRBV7-3 and TRBJ1-1): GAGVSQTPSNKVTEKGKYVELRCDPISGHTALYWYRQSLGQGPEFLIYFQGTGAADDSGLPNDRFFAVRPEGSVSTLKIQRTERGDSAVYLCASSLNPSKGTEAFFGQGTRLTVV.

This clone was seen a few times. The chain employs TRBV12-5 and TRBJ1-5, with D unresolved. Trimming took off 2 bases at V and 0 bases at J, with 5 bases between the two ends. CDR1 and CDR2 from the germline V gene are LGHNT and FRNRAP. CDR3 length: 14 amino acids. CDR3 DNA: TGTGCTAGTGGTTTGCCGTATAGCAATCAGCCCCAGCATTTT. Encoded protein: CASGLPYSNQPQHF.

The chain has TRBV2 and TRBJ1-4, with a weak D call TRBD1 (5 bases). The germline V and J ends were trimmed by 7 bases and 1 base, with 7 bases remaining between them. The CDR3 loop spans 13 amino acids. CDR1 is SNHLY, CDR2 FYNNEI, per germline. The CDR3 DNA sequence: TGTGCCAGCAATAGGGGAACTAATGAAAAACTGTTTTTT. Its protein product is CASNRGTNEKLFF.

This chain links TRBV7-2 with TRBJ2-1, with TRBD1 matching over 7 bases. J lost 2 bases, V lost 2 bases, and 3 bases had no gene match. This CDR3 spans 15 amino acids. From germline, CDR1 is SGHTA and CDR2 FQGNSA. CDR3 region: CASSLYGQAYNEQFF. As DNA, the CDR3 is TGTGCCAGCAGCTTATACGGACAGGCCTACAATGAGCAGTTCTTC.

This sequence joins TRBV21-1 and TRBJ1-2; TRBD1, as called in the table, went unchecked against the DNA. TRBV21-1 is tagged as a pseudogene. This CDR3 comprises 15 residues. The CDR3, as DNA: TGTGCCAGCAGCAAAACTGAGACAGTTAACTATGGCTACACCTTC. This translates into CASSKTETVNYGYTF.